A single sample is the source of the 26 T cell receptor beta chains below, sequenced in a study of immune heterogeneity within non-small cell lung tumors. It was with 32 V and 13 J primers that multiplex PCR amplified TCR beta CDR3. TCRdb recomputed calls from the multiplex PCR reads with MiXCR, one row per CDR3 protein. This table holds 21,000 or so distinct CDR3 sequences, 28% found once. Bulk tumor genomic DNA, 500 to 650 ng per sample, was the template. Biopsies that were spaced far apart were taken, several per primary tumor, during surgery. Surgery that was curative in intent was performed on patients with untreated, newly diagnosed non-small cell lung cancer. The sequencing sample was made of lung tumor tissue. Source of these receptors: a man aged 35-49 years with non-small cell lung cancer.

The CDR3 spells CASSQESGPVGETQYF. The CDR3, as DNA: TGTGCCAGCAGCCAAGAAAGCGGCCCGGTGGGGGAGACCCAGTACTTC. The rearrangement joins TRBV4-2 to TRBJ2-5, with a weak D call TRBD2 (5 bases). The CDR3 runs to 16 residues. V was shortened by 0 bases and J by 5 bases, with 16 bases between the two germline ends. Germline CDR1 LGHNA, CDR2 YNFKEQ.

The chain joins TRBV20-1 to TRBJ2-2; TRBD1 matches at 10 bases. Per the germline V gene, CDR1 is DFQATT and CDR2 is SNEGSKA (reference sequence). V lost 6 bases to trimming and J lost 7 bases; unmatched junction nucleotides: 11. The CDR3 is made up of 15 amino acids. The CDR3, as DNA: TGCAGTGCCACCCAGGGGGACAGGGGAGGCGGGGAGCTGTTTTTT. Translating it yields CSATQGDRGGGELFF.

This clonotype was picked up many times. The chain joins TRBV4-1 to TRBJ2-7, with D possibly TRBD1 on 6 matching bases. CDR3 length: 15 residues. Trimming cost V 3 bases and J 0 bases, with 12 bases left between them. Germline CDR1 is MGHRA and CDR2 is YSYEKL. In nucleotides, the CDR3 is TGCGCCAGCAGCCATACGGGACATAGCTCCTACGAGCAGTACTTC. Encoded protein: CASSHTGHSSYEQYF.

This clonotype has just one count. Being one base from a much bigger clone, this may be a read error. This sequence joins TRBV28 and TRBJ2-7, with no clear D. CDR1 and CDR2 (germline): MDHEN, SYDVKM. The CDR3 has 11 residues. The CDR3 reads CASSLGREKYF. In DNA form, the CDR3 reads TGTGCCAGCAGTTTAGGGCGCGAGAAGTACTTC.

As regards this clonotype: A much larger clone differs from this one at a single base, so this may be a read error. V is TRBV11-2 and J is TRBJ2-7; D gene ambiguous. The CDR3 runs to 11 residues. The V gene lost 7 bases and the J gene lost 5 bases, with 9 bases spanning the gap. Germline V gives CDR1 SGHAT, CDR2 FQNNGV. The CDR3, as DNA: TGTGCCAGCATCCGGACCGACGAGCAGTACTTC. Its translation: CASIRTDEQYF.

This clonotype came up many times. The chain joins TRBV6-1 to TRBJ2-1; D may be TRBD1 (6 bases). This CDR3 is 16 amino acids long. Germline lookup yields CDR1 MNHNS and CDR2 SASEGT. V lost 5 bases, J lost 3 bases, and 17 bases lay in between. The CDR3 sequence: CASSSIRDIDYNEQFF. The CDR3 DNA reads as TGTGCCAGCAGTTCTATCCGGGACATCGACTACAATGAGCAGTTCTTC.

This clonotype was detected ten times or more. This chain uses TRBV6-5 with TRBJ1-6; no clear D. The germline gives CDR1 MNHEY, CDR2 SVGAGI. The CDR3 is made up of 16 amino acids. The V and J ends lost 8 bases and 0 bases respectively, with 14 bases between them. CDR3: CASQLHGSSYNSPLHF. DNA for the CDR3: TGTGCCAGCCAGTTACATGGGAGCTCCTATAATTCACCCCTCCACTTT.

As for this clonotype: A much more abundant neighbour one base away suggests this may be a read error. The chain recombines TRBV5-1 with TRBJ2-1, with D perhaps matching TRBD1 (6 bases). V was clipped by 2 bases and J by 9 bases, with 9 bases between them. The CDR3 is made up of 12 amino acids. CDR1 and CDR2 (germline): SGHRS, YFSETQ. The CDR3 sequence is CASSFGGGEQFF. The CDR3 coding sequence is TGCGCCAGCAGCTTTGGGGGCGGTGAGCAGTTCTTC. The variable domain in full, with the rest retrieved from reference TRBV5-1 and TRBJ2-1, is KAGVTQTPRYLIKTRGQQVTLSCSPISGHRSVSWYQQTPGQGLQFLFEYFSETQRNKGNFPGRFSGRQFSNSRSEMNVSTLELGDSALYLCASSFGGGEQFFGPGTRLTVL.

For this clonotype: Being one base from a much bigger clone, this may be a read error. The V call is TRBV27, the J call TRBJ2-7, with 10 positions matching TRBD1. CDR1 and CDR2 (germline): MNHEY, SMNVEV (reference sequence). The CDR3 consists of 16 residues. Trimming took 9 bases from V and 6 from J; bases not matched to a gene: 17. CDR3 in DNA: TGTGCCAGACGGCCTTCAACCGGGACAGGGGAGATCGAGCAGTACTTC. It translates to CARRPSTGTGEIEQYF.

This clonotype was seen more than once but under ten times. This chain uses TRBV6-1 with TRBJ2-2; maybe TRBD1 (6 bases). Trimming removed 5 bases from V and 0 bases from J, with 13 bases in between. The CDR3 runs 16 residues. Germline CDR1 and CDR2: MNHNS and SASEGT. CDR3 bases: TGTGCCAGCAGTTGGGGGCCGGATGCGAACACCGGGGAGCTGTTTTTT. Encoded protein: CASSWGPDANTGELFF.

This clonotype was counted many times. CDR3 bases: TGCAGTGCTCCCAACAGGGACACCGGGGAGCTGTTTTTT. Its translation: CSAPNRDTGELFF. The genes are TRBV20-1 and TRBJ2-2, with a weak D call TRBD1 (6 bases). V was pared by 5 bases and J by 3 bases, with 10 bases between. CDR1 and CDR2 (germline): DFQATT, SNEGSKA (reference sequence). This CDR3 is built from 13 residues.

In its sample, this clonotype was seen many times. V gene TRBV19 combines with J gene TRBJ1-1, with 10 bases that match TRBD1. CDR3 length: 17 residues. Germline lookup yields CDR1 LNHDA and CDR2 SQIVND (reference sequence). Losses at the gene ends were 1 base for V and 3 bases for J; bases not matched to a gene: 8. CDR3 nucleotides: TGTGCCAGTAGTATAGGACAGGGGGCAGGAAGGGACACTGAAGCTTTCTTT. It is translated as CASSIGQGAGRDTEAFF.

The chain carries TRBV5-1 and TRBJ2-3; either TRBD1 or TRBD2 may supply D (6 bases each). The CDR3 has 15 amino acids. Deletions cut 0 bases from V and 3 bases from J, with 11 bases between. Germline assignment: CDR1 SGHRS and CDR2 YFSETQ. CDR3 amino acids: CASSLARGATDTQYF. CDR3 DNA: TGCGCCAGCAGCTTGGCGAGGGGGGCAACAGATACGCAGTATTTT.

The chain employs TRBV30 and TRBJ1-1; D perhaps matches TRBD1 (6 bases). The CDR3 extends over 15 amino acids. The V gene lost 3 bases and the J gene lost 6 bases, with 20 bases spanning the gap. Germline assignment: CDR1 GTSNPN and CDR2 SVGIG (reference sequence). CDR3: CAWSDTGQLDSEAFF. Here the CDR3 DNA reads TGTGCCTGGAGCGATACTGGACAGTTAGATTCTGAAGCTTTCTTT.

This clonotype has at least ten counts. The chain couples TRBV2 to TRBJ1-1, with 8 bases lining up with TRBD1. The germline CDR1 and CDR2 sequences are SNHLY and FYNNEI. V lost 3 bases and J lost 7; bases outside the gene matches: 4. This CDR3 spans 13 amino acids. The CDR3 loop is CASSERDRGEAFF. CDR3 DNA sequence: TGTGCCAGCAGTGAGCGAGACAGGGGTGAAGCTTTCTTT.

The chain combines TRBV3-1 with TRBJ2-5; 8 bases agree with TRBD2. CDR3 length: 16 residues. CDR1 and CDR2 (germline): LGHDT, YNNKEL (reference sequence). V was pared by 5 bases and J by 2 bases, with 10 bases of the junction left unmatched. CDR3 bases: TGTGCCAGCAGCGATAGCGGGGTGGGGACACAAGAGACCCAGTACTTC. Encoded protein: CASSDSGVGTQETQYF.

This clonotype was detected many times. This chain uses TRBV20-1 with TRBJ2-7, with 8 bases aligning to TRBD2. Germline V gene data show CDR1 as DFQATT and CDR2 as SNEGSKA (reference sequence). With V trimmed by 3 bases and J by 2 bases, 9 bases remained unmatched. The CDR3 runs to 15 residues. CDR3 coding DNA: TGCAGTGCTAGCTCCCTAGCGGGCGCGACCTACGAGCAGTACTTC. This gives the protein CSASSLAGATYEQYF.

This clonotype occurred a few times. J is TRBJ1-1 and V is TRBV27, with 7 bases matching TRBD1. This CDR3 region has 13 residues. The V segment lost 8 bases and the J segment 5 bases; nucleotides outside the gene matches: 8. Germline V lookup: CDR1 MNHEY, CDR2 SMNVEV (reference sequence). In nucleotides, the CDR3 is TGTGCCAGCTGCCGACAGGGTAAAACTGAAGCTTTCTTT. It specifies CASCRQGKTEAFF.

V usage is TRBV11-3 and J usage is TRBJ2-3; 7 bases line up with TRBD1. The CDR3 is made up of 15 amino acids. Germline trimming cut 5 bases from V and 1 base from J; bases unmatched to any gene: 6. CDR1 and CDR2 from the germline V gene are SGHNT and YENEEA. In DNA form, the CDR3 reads TGTGCCAGCAGCCGACAGGGAATCCGCACAGATACGCAGTATTTT. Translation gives CASSRQGIRTDTQYF.

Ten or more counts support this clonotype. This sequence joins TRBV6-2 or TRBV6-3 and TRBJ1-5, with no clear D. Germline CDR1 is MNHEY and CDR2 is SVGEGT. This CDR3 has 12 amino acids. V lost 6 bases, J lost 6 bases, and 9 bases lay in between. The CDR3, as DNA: TGTGCCAGCAGAGGACCCGGTCAGCCCCAGCATTTT. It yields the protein CASRGPGQPQHF.

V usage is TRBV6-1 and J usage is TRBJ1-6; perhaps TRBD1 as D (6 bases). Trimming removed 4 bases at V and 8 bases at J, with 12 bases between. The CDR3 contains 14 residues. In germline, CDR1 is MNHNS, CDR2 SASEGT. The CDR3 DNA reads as TGTGCCAGCAGTGGTGGGGCAGGGGATTCACCCCTCCACTTT. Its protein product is CASSGGAGDSPLHF.

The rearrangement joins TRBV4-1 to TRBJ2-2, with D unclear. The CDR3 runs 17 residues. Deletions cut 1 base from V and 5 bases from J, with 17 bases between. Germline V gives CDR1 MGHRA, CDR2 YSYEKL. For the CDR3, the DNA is TGCGCCAGCAGCCAAGCGAATGGTTGGGTGGTGACCGGGGAGCTGTTTTTT. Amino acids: CASSQANGWVVTGELFF.

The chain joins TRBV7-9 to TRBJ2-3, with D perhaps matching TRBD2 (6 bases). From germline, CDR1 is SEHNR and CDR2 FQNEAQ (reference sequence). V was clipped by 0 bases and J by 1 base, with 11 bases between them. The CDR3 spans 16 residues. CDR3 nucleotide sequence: TGTGCCAGCAGCTTAGCGCCTAGCGTGGGCACAGATACGCAGTATTTT. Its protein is CASSLAPSVGTDTQYF.

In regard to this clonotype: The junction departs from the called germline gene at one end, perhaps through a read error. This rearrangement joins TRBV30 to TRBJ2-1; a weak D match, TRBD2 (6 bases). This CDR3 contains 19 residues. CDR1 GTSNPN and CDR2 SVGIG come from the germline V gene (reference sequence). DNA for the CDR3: TGTGCCTGGAGTGTAAGTGGGAGGTCCCACTCCTCCTCCTACAATGAGCAGCTCTTC. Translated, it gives CAWSVSGRSHSSSYNEQLF.

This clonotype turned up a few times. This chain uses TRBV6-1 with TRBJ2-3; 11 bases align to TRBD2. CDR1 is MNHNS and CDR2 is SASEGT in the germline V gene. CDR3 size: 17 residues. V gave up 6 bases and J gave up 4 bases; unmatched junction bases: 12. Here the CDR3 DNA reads TGTGCCAGCAGCCAGTTTAGCGGGAGGGCCGGGGCAGATACGCAGTATTTT. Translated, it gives CASSQFSGRAGADTQYF.

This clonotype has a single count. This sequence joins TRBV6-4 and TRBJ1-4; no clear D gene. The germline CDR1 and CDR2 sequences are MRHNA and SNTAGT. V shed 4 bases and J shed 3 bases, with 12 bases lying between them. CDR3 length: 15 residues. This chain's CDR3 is CASSAGVGANEKLFF. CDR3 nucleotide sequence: TGTGCCAGCAGTGCGGGAGTTGGGGCTAATGAAAAACTGTTTTTT.